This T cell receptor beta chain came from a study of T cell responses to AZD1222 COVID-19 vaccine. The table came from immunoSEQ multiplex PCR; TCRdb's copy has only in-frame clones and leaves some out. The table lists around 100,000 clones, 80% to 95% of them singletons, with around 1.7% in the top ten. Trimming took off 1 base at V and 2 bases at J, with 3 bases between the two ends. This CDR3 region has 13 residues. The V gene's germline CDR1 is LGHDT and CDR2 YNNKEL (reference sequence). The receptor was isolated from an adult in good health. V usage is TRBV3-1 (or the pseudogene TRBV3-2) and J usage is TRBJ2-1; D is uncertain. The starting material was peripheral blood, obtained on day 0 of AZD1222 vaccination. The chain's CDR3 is CASSQATYNEQFF. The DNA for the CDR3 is TGTGCCAGCAGCCAAGCCACCTACAATGAGCAGTTCTTC.